These 27 T cell receptor beta chains were all obtained from the same sample, sequenced in a study of T-cell reconstitution after alpha-beta-depleted transplantation in children. The TCRbeta library was prepared with unique molecular identifiers. TCRdb re-analysed the PCR reads in MiXCR, keeping a single row per CDR3 protein. The sample records 250,000 to 300,000 distinct CDR3 sequences, 9.5% to 13% being singletons. Sample: PBMCs, taken before TCRalphabeta/CD19-depleted stem cell transplant. These receptor sequences come from a boy in the first two years of life with acute myeloid leukemia, due to receive a stem cell transplant.

This clonotype was counted a few times. The chain links TRBV19 to TRBJ2-1; D gene uncertain. Germline V lookup: CDR1 LNHDA, CDR2 SQIVND (reference sequence). The CDR3 has 12 amino acids. V lost 7 bases, J lost 2 bases, and 6 bases lay in between. The CDR3 coding sequence is TGTGCCAGTAAACAGCCCTACAATGAGCAGTTCTTC. Its translation: CASKQPYNEQFF. Looking up the rest from reference TRBV19 and TRBJ2-1 gives the full variable domain: DGGITQSPKYLFRKEGQNVTLSCEQNLNHDAMYWYRQDPGQGLRLIYYSQIVNDFQKGDIAEGYSVSREKKESFPLTVTSAQKNPTAFYLCASKQPYNEQFFGPGTRLTVL.

This clonotype has a count of ten or more. The chain has TRBV20-1 and TRBJ1-3, with 11 bases lining up with TRBD1. Germline CDR1 reads DFQATT; CDR2 reads SNEGSKA (reference sequence). CDR3 length: 14 residues. The V gene end was trimmed by 3 bases and the J gene end by 2 bases; junction bases not matched to a gene: 0. The CDR3 DNA sequence: TGCAGTGCTAGGGACAGGGGGCCTGGAAACACCATATATTTT. Amino acid sequence: CSARDRGPGNTIYF.

This clonotype has ten or more counts. The germline gene is not matched at one end of the junction; a read error may be the cause. The chain combines TRBV12-3 or TRBV12-4 with TRBJ2-5; D unresolved. CDR3 length: 12 residues. CDR3: CASSFPGETQYF. In DNA form, the CDR3 reads TGCGCCAGCAGCTTTCCCGGGGAGACCCAGTACTTC.

This clonotype was seen ten or more times. The chain uses TRBV20-1 and TRBJ1-2; D gene uncertain. The CDR3 totals 12 residues. Germline loops: CDR1 DFQATT, CDR2 SNEGSKA (reference sequence). Trimming pared 3 bases from V and 8 bases from J, leaving 13 bases between. CDR3 amino acids: CSASPPAWGYTF. The DNA of the CDR3 is TGCAGTGCTAGCCCGCCAGCGTGGGGCTACACCTTC.

This clonotype was recorded at least ten times. This sequence joins TRBV12-3 or TRBV12-4 and TRBJ2-2; D is unresolved. The CDR3 runs 12 residues. V was trimmed by 0 bases and J by 9 bases, leaving 5 bases between them. CDR3 in amino acids: CASSLAGWELFF. In nucleotides, the CDR3 is TGTGCCAGCAGTTTAGCGGGTTGGGAGCTGTTTTTT.

The rearrangement joins TRBV6-1 to TRBJ2-2; 10 positions agree with TRBD2. Per germline, CDR1 MNHNS and CDR2 SASEGT. CDR3 size: 15 residues. V was pared by 7 bases and J by 0 bases, with 2 bases of the junction left unmatched. The CDR3 sequence: CASKLAGTNTGELFF. The CDR3 nucleotides read TGTGCCAGCAAACTAGCGGGGACGAACACCGGGGAGCTGTTTTTT.

This clonotype appeared many times. V gene TRBV7-2 combines with J gene TRBJ2-3; 13 bases match TRBD2. CDR3 length equals 19 residues. Germline V gene lookup returns CDR1 SGHTA and CDR2 FQGNSA. V dropped 0 bases and J dropped 4; count of bases not matched to a gene: 10. The CDR3 loop reads CASSLAPPGLAGVPDTQYF. The DNA of the CDR3 is TGTGCCAGCAGCTTAGCCCCCCCAGGACTAGCGGGAGTACCAGATACGCAGTATTTT.

This clonotype was seen many times. The genes are TRBV6-5 and TRBJ1-3, with D unresolved. This CDR3 region has 14 residues. V was shortened by 2 bases and J by 4 bases, with 9 bases between the two germline ends. Germline loops: CDR1 MNHEY, CDR2 SVGAGI. CDR3 in amino acids: CASSYRPVGNTIYF. The CDR3 nucleotides read TGTGCCAGCAGTTACCGCCCCGTAGGAAACACCATATATTTT.

This clonotype was seen ten or more times. The chain recombines TRBV6-5 with TRBJ2-5; 7 bases are a match to TRBD1. The CDR3 length is 14 residues. The germline gives CDR1 MNHEY, CDR2 SVGAGI. J gave up 4 bases and V 5 bases, and 7 bases lay outside the gene matches. The CDR3 DNA reads TGTGCCAGCAGTAACAGGGGACCCAGAGAGACCCAGTACTTC. Protein product: CASSNRGPRETQYF.

The rearrangement joins TRBV6-2 or TRBV6-3 to TRBJ1-5; D ambiguous. Germline CDR1 and CDR2: MNHEY and SVGEGT. This CDR3 region has 15 residues. Trimming stripped 2 bases from V and 1 base from J, with 9 bases between. CDR3 amino acids: CASSYLQRSNQPQHF. In DNA form, the CDR3 reads TGTGCCAGCAGTTACCTGCAGAGGAGCAATCAGCCCCAGCATTTT.

This clonotype was seen ten or more times. The V and J genes are TRBV7-4 and TRBJ2-2; D may be TRBD2 (5 bases). The CDR3 consists of 17 residues. Per germline, CDR1 SGHVT and CDR2 SQSDAQ. Trimming pared 1 base from V and 3 bases from J, leaving 15 bases between. The CDR3 DNA is TGTGCCAGCAGCTTAGACCAGCGGACGGATTACACCGGGGAGCTGTTTTTT. This encodes CASSLDQRTDYTGELFF. The full variable domain, completed using reference TRBV7-4 and TRBJ2-2, is GAGVSQSPRYKVAKRGRDVALRCDSISGHVTLYWYRQTLGQGSEVLTYSQSDAQRDKSGRPSGRFSAERPERSVSTLKIQRTEQGDSAVYLCASSLDQRTDYTGELFFGEGSRLTVL.

This clonotype was seen repeatedly, ten times or more. CDR3 region: CASSFGQGWGYTF. The CDR3 region has the DNA TGCGCCAGCAGCTTCGGACAGGGATGGGGCTACACCTTC. The chain has TRBV5-1 and TRBJ1-2; the match to TRBD1 covers 8 bases. This CDR3 region has 13 residues. Germline V gene data show CDR1 as SGHRS and CDR2 as YFSETQ. With V trimmed by 2 bases and J by 8 bases, 5 bases remained unmatched.

In the case of this clonotype: This may be a read error, as it is one base from a much larger clone. This chain connects TRBV7-3 to TRBJ2-1; D uncertain. V was cut by 2 bases and J by 8 bases, with 16 bases left in between. This CDR3 spans 15 amino acids. Germline lookup yields CDR1 SGHTA and CDR2 FQGTGA. CDR3 DNA: TGTGCCAGCAGCTTATATGTGAGTAGCTTCCATGAGCAGTTCTTC. Its translation: CASSLYVSSFHEQFF.

This clonotype was seen repeatedly, ten times or more. The V and J genes are TRBV4-2 and TRBJ2-3, with 12 nucleotides matching TRBD2. The CDR3 extends over 19 amino acids. The J segment lost 0 bases and the V segment lost 0 bases, leaving 7 bases of the junction unmatched. CDR1 LGHNA and CDR2 YNFKEQ come from the germline V gene. This chain's CDR3 is CASSQDRLAGATSTDTQYF. As DNA, the CDR3 is TGTGCCAGCAGCCAAGATCGACTAGCGGGGGCAACTAGCACAGATACGCAGTATTTT.

The chain recombines TRBV19 with TRBJ1-6; 9 bases map to TRBD1. The CDR3 has 15 amino acids. The V segment lost 5 bases and the J segment 7 bases; nucleotides outside the gene matches: 6. CDR1 and CDR2 from the germline V gene are LNHDA and SQIVND (reference sequence). The CDR3 loop reads CASSLQGAWNSPLHF. For the CDR3, the DNA is TGTGCCAGTAGTTTACAGGGGGCGTGGAATTCACCCCTCCACTTT.

The chain joins TRBV5-1 to TRBJ2-2; either TRBD1 or TRBD2 may fit D (5 bases each). Trimming cost V 7 bases and J 3 bases, with 13 bases left between them. Germline-derived CDR1 and CDR2 are SGHRS and YFSETQ. The CDR3 length is 14 residues. The CDR3 region has the DNA TGCGCCAGCTCCAGGGCAGCGGACACCGGGGAGCTGTTTTTT. Protein: CASSRAADTGELFF.

This clonotype was recorded at least ten times. The chain is built from TRBV29-1 and TRBJ2-7, with TRBD1 matching over 8 bases. The CDR3 has 13 amino acids. From germline, CDR1 is SQVTM and CDR2 ANQGSEA. V was clipped by 1 base and J by 2 bases; unmatched bases: 1. CDR3 amino acids: CSVEGDRPYEQYF. The CDR3 DNA sequence: TGCAGCGTTGAAGGGGACAGGCCCTACGAGCAGTACTTC.

The chain recombines TRBV20-1 with TRBJ1-5; D may be TRBD1 (6 bases). The CDR3 runs to 15 residues. V was pared by 2 bases and J by 3 bases, with 14 bases between. From germline, CDR1 is DFQATT and CDR2 SNEGSKA (reference sequence). This CDR3 is CSARPDSLINQPQHF. The CDR3 DNA follows: TGCAGTGCTAGACCGGACAGCTTAATCAATCAGCCCCAGCATTTT.

This clonotype was seen many times. The chain carries TRBV5-4 and TRBJ2-3; TRBD2 agrees at 9 bases. The CDR3 is 18 amino acids. Germline assignment: CDR1 SGHNT and CDR2 YYREEE (reference sequence). V was clipped by 2 bases and J by 0 bases; unmatched bases: 10. The CDR3 is CASSLIGSGGSSTDTQYF. The CDR3 DNA sequence: TGTGCCAGCAGCTTAATAGGTAGCGGGGGATCTAGCACAGATACGCAGTATTTT.

This clonotype showed up just a few times. The rearrangement uses TRBV11-2 and TRBJ2-7, with 8 bases lining up with TRBD2. V dropped 6 bases and J dropped 4; count of bases not matched to a gene: 11. The CDR3 contains 15 residues. The germline gives CDR1 SGHAT, CDR2 FQNNGV. The CDR3 nucleotides read TGTGCCAGCAGAATCCCGGGGGGGCCTTTTTACGAGCAGTACTTC. This gives the protein CASRIPGGPFYEQYF.

This clonotype has only a few counts. The chain joins TRBV12-3 or TRBV12-4 to TRBJ2-1; 7 bases are a match to TRBD1. The CDR3 contains 16 residues. V was pared by 3 bases and J by 1 base, with 6 bases of the junction left unmatched. DNA of the CDR3: TGTGCCAGCAGTTTCTCCTTACAGGGGTCCTACAATGAGCAGTTCTTC. It codes for CASSFSLQGSYNEQFF.

This clonotype occurred many times. This rearrangement joins TRBV27 to TRBJ2-7; no clear D gene. Germline CDR1 and CDR2: MNHEY and SMNVEV (reference sequence). The CDR3 is 13 amino acids. V was trimmed by 5 bases and J by 4 bases, leaving 12 bases between them. The CDR3 sequence is CASSRTASYEQYF. DNA for the CDR3: TGTGCCAGCAGTCGTACCGCTTCGTACGAGCAGTACTTC.

This rearrangement joins TRBV28 to TRBJ2-3, with a tentative D call TRBD1 (6 bases). The ends were cut back, 4 bases at V and 0 bases at J, with 11 bases in the middle. The CDR3 runs 15 residues. Germline CDR1 and CDR2: MDHEN and SYDVKM. The CDR3 coding sequence is TGTGCCAGCAGTTCGACAGGCTATAGCACAGATACGCAGTATTTT. Translating gives CASSSTGYSTDTQYF.

A few counts support this clonotype. The gene calls are TRBV5-6 and TRBJ2-7, with no clear D. V was cut by 0 bases and J by 0 bases, with 7 bases left in between. Germline lookup yields CDR1 SGHDT and CDR2 YYEEEE. The CDR3 has 14 residues. CDR3 sequence (DNA): TGTGCCAGCAGCTTGGAGGTATCCTCCTACGAGCAGTACTTC. This codes for CASSLEVSSYEQYF.

This clonotype was observed many times. This chain connects TRBV24-1 to TRBJ2-5, with TRBD2 matching 10 bases. There are 16 residues in the CDR3. V dropped 2 bases and J dropped 1; count of bases not matched to a gene: 3. Germline V gene lookup returns CDR1 KGHDR and CDR2 SFDVKD. The DNA of the CDR3 is TGTGCCACCAGTGATTCGGCTAGCGGGAGCCAAGAGACCCAGTACTTC. Its protein is CATSDSASGSQETQYF.

This clonotype came up many times. This chain uses TRBV18 with TRBJ2-1; 7 bases agree with TRBD1. V lost 6 bases to trimming and J lost 5 bases; unmatched junction nucleotides: 4. Germline V gene sequence: CDR1 KGHSH, CDR2 LQKENI. The CDR3 loop spans 13 amino acids. The CDR3 is CASSYDRDNEQFF. Written as DNA, the CDR3 is TGTGCCAGCTCCTACGACAGGGACAATGAGCAGTTCTTC.

There are many counts of this clonotype. The chain links TRBV5-1 to TRBJ2-7; the D call may be TRBD1 or TRBD2 (5 bases each). V gave up 1 base and J gave up 2 bases, with 10 bases separating them. Germline V lookup: CDR1 SGHRS, CDR2 YFSETQ. This CDR3 region has 14 residues. The CDR3 loop is CASSLFQGPYEQYF. In nucleotides, the CDR3 is TGCGCCAGCAGCTTGTTTCAGGGACCCTACGAGCAGTACTTC.